Listed below are T cell receptor beta chains from one sample, sequenced in a study of T cell responses to AZD1222 COVID-19 vaccine. Profiled with immunoSEQ multiplex PCR; TCRdb holds only in-frame clones, not every one. The data contain about 150,000 clones, about 86% of them singletons. This specimen was peripheral blood, taken on day 0 of MenACWY control vaccination. Receptor source: an adult in good health. Both conserved end residues are part of each CDR3. Each record gives: D gene, V gene, J gene, clone size, CDR3 DNA, CDR3 protein. D genes are given only for firm matches. Not every row has a clone size; where given, it reads once, few, many or a size class.

D gene: NA; V gene: TRBV28; J gene: TRBJ2-7; clone size: NA; CDR3 DNA: TGTGCCAGCAGGGGGGCTAACTCCTACGAGCAGTACTTC; CDR3 protein: CASRGANSYEQYF
D gene: NA; V gene: TRBV6-5; J gene: TRBJ1-6; clone size: NA; CDR3 DNA: TGTGCCAGCAGTTTACTCCCGGGTGATTCACCCCTCCACTTT; CDR3 protein: CASSLLPGDSPLHF
D gene: NA; V gene: TRBV18; J gene: TRBJ1-4; clone size: once; CDR3 DNA: TGTGCCAGCTCACCAGGGGCAACTAATGAAAAACTGTTTTTT; CDR3 protein: CASSPGATNEKLFF
D gene: NA; V gene: TRBV6-2/TRBV6-3; J gene: TRBJ2-3; clone size: NA; CDR3 DNA: TGTGCCAGCAGTTACGGGGGAAGCACAGATACGCAGTATTTT; CDR3 protein: CASSYGGSTDTQYF
D gene: NA; V gene: TRBV3-1/TRBV3-2; J gene: TRBJ2-7; clone size: once; CDR3 DNA: TGTGCCAGCAGCCAAGCCAGGGATGGGGGCGAGCAGTACTTC; CDR3 protein: CASSQARDGGEQYF
D gene: TRBD2; V gene: TRBV7-2; J gene: TRBJ2-7; clone size: NA; CDR3 DNA: TGTGCCAGCAGCTTACTGGGGACTAGCTCCTACGAGCAGTACTTC; CDR3 protein: CASSLLGTSSYEQYF
D gene: NA; V gene: TRBV19; J gene: TRBJ2-3; clone size: NA; CDR3 DNA: TGTGCCAGTAGCACCGGGACATCCGGGGCTGATACGCAGTATTTT; CDR3 protein: CASSTGTSGADTQYF
D gene: NA; V gene: TRBV27; J gene: TRBJ1-5; clone size: NA; CDR3 DNA: TGTGCCAGCTGTCCATCAAGCGGGATTGGTCAGCCCCAGCATTTT; CDR3 protein: CASCPSSGIGQPQHF
D gene: NA; V gene: TRBV4-1; J gene: TRBJ1-2; clone size: NA; CDR3 DNA: TGCGCCAGCAGCCAACCGCTGGCGGCAGGCTATGGCTACACCTTC; CDR3 protein: CASSQPLAAGYGYTF
D gene: TRBD2; V gene: TRBV3-1/TRBV3-2; J gene: TRBJ2-7; clone size: NA; CDR3 DNA: TGTGCCAGCAGCCCGTTACCGGGGGGACCGCCCTTCGAGCAGTACTTC; CDR3 protein: CASSPLPGGPPFEQYF
D gene: TRBD1; V gene: TRBV7-9; J gene: TRBJ1-2; clone size: NA; CDR3 DNA: TGTGCCAGCAGCTTAATACAGGGGGCAGATGGCTACACCTTC; CDR3 protein: CASSLIQGADGYTF